One TCR beta chain is described in this entry. Its antigen is as yet unknown. Germline CDR1 MDHEN, CDR2 SYDVKM. The CDR3 runs 12 residues. V was cut by 6 bases and J by 0 bases, with 6 bases left in between. These data come from a study of T cell responses to AZD1222 COVID-19 vaccine. Broader study findings: Clonal diversity may have been underestimated, and the donors were mostly white British, with more females than males. Per reports, nearly half of all spike-specific TCRs target regions that are unmutated in variants. An increase in Spike-specific TCR breadth and depth was observed after two AZD1222 doses. Spike-wide coverage was observed for vaccine-associated CD4 TCRs, with dominant responses at 160-218 and 743-854.

Only in-frame clones appear in the TCRdb table, and some are missing; sequencing was by immunoSEQ multiplex PCR. The profile shows some 150,000 clones, over 90% of them singletons. The chain has TRBV28 and TRBJ2-7; no clear D. Sample: peripheral blood, taken on day 0 of AZD1222 vaccination. This TCR derives from an adult in good health. The CDR3 DNA is TGTGCCAGCAGGCAGTCCTCCTACGAGCAGTACTTC. Amino acids: CASRQSSYEQYF.